Below are 5 T cell receptor beta chains sequenced from a single sample in a study of blood T cell repertoires in COVID-19. TCRdb's copy holds only in-frame clones and misses some; the assay was immunoSEQ multiplex PCR. The sample holds about 88,000 clones, 85% to 95% seen once. Source material: peripheral blood. The receptor source for this set is a man in his 60s with acute or convalescent COVID-19.

The chain combines TRBV5-6 with TRBJ2-5; 9 bases match TRBD1. The germline gives CDR1 SGHDT, CDR2 YYEEEE. This CDR3 comprises 14 residues. The trim removed 5 bases at V and 4 bases at J, leaving 6 bases unmatched. In DNA form, the CDR3 reads TGTGCCAGCAGTTGGGACAGGGCGGGAGAGACCCAGTACTTC. It specifies CASSWDRAGETQYF.

The V gene is TRBV19, the J gene TRBJ1-1; D might be TRBD1 (6 bases). Between the trimmed V and J ends, which lost 4 bases and 3 bases, there was a span of 9 bases. CDR3 size: 13 residues. Germline CDR1 is LNHDA and CDR2 is SQIVND (reference sequence). The CDR3 is CASSRDTDTEAFF. As DNA, the CDR3 is TGTGCCAGTAGTAGGGACACCGACACTGAAGCTTTCTTT.

J is TRBJ1-5 and V is TRBV9; D unresolved. The germline CDR1 and CDR2 sequences are SGDLS and YYNGEE. This CDR3 contains 13 residues. V shed 3 bases and J shed 0 bases, with 4 bases lying between them. Here the CDR3 reads CASSAGSNQPQHF. Here the CDR3 DNA reads TGTGCCAGCAGCGCCGGTAGCAATCAGCCCCAGCATTTT. The full variable domain, its missing parts supplied by reference TRBV9 and TRBJ1-5, is DSGVTQTPKHLITATGQRVTLRCSPRSGDLSVYWYQQSLDQGLQFLIQYYNGEERAKGNILERFSAQQFPDLHSELNLSSLELGDSALYFCASSAGSNQPQHFGDGTRLSIL.

V is TRBV28 and J is TRBJ2-5; 9 nucleotides match TRBD2. The CDR3 contains 15 residues. Germline-derived CDR1 and CDR2 are MDHEN and SYDVKM. V gave up 2 bases and J gave up 5 bases; unmatched junction bases: 6. The DNA for the CDR3 is TGTGCCAGCAGTTTAGCGGGAGGGCCCGGGGAGACCCAGTACTTC. It specifies CASSLAGGPGETQYF.

V is TRBV19 and J is TRBJ1-3; D is undetermined. V was trimmed by 9 bases and J by 0 bases, leaving 15 bases between them. This CDR3 is built from 15 residues. Germline V gives CDR1 LNHDA, CDR2 SQIVND (reference sequence). The CDR3 region has the DNA TGTGCCAGCTCCTCGCTCGGGTCCTCTGGAAACACCATATATTTT. Protein product: CASSSLGSSGNTIYF. Full variable domain (remainder filled in from reference TRBV19 and TRBJ1-3): DGGITQSPKYLFRKEGQNVTLSCEQNLNHDAMYWYRQDPGQGLRLIYYSQIVNDFQKGDIAEGYSVSREKKESFPLTVTSAQKNPTAFYLCASSSLGSSGNTIYFGEGSWLTVV.